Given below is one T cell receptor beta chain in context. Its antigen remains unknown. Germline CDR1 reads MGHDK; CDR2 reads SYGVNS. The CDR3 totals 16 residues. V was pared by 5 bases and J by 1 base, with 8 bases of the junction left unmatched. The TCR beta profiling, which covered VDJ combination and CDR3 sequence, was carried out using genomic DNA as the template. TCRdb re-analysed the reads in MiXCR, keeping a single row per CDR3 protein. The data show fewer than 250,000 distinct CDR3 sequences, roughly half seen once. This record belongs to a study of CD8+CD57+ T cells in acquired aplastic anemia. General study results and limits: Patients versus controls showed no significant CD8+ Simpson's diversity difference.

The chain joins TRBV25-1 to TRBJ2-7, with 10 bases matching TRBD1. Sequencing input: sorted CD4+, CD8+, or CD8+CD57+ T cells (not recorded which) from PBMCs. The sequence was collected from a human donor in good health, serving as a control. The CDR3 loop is CASSSTGTGESYEQYF. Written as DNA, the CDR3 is TGTGCCAGCAGTTCGACCGGGACAGGGGAATCCTACGAGCAGTACTTC.